This TCR beta chain was captured in a study of OX40 agonist ivuxolimab in advanced cancers. About the study: Patients were dosed with the agonistic anti-OX40 (CD134) antibody ivuxolimab.

Remarks on this clone: Its matching antigen is unknown.

Whole-study findings and limits: No determination was made of the antigen specificity of the expanded peripheral T cells.

V was clipped by 7 bases and J by 3 bases; unmatched bases: 4. The CDR3 covers 13 residues. Germline CDR1 and CDR2: MGHDK and SYGVNS. Sequencing used immunoSEQ multiplex PCR; TCRdb keeps in-frame clones, though not all of them. Counted here are 69,000 or so clones, 85% occurring once; the ten biggest clones make up about 0.76%. Patients who had autoimmune disease history or got systemic immunosuppression were left out. Sequenced here: CD4+ or CD8+ T cells sorted from blood, sampled in a trial of the OX40 agonist ivuxolimab. This receptor was identified in an adult with an advanced solid tumor such as melanoma, head and neck, liver or kidney cancer. V gene TRBV25-1 combines with J gene TRBJ2-5; 8 bases match TRBD2. The CDR3 nucleotides are TGTGCCAGCACTGGACTAGCTGAAGAGACCCAGTACTTC. Translating gives CASTGLAEETQYF.